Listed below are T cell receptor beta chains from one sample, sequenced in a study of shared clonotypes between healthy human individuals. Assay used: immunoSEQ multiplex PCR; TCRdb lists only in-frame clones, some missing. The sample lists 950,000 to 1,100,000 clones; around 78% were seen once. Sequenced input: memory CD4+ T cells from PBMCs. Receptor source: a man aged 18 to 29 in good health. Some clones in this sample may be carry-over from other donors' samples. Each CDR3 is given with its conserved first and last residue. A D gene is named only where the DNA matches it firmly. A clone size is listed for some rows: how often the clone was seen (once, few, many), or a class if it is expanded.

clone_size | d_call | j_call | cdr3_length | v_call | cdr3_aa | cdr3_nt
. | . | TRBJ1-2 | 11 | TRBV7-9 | CASSPDEGYTF | TGTGCCAGCAGCCCGGACGAGGGCTACACCTTC
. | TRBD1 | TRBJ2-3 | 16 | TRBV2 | CASRGAGGLSTDTQYF | TGTGCCAGCAGAGGAGCAGGGGGCTTGAGCACAGATACGCAGTATTTT
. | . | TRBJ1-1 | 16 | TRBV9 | CASSPYQAGINTEAFF | TGTGCCAGCAGCCCCTACCAGGCAGGGATAAACACTGAAGCTTTCTTT
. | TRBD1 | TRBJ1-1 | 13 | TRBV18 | CASRTGFNTEAFF | TGTGCCAGCAGGACAGGGTTTAACACTGAAGCTTTCTTT
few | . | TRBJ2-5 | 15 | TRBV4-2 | CASSQGSRRAETQYF | TGTGCCAGCAGCCAAGGGTCGCGGAGGGCGGAGACCCAGTACTTC
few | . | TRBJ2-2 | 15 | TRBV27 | CASSLIRWDTGELFF | TGTGCCAGCAGTTTAATTCGTTGGGACACCGGGGAGCTGTTTTTT
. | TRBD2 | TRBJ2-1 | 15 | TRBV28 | CASSSSGRGEEEQFF | TGTGCCAGCAGTTCATCCGGGAGGGGCGAAGAAGAGCAGTTCTTC
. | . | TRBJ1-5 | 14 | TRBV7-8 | CASSPTGANQPQHF | TGTGCCAGCAGCCCCACCGGGGCGAATCAGCCCCAGCATTTT
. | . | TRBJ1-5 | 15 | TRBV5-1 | CASSFWTIQNQPQHF | TGCGCCAGCAGCTTTTGGACGATACAGAATCAGCCCCAGCATTTT
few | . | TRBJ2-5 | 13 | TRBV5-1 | CASNPTRQETQYF | TGCGCCAGCAACCCTACTAGACAAGAGACCCAGTACTTC
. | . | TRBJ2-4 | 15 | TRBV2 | CASRVTREGKNIQYF | TGTGCCAGCAGGGTCACCCGCGAGGGCAAAAACATTCAGTACTTC
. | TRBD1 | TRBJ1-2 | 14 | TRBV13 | CASSRSTGSDGYTF | TGTGCCAGCAGCCGCTCGACAGGGTCGGATGGCTACACCTTC
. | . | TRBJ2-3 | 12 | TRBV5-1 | CASSQSTDTQYF | TGCGCCAGCAGCCAAAGCACAGATACGCAGTATTTT
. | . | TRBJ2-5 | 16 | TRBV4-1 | CASSQGALAGQETQYF | TGCGCCAGCAGCCAAGGAGCTCTCGCGGGGCAAGAGACCCAGTACTTC
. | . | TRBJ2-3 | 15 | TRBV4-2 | CASSYLSQGTDTQYF | TGTGCCAGCAGCTATTTAAGCCAGGGTACAGATACGCAGTATTTT
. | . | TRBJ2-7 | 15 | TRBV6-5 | CASSYRRGGWGEQYF | TGTGCCAGCAGTTACCGGCGAGGAGGATGGGGCGAGCAGTACTTC
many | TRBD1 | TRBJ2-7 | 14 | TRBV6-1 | CASSPGQAYYEQYF | TGTGCCAGCAGTCCGGGACAGGCCTACTACGAGCAGTACTTC
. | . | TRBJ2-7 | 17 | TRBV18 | CASSPQAGQVLSYEQYF | TGTGCCAGCTCACCACAGGCCGGGCAGGTCCTCTCCTACGAGCAGTACTTC
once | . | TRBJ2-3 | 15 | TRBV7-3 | CASSPRGGGPDTQYF | TGTGCCAGCAGCCCCAGGGGGGGCGGTCCAGATACGCAGTATTTT
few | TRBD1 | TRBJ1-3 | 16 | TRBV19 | CASRFTGTGVGNTIYF | TGTGCCAGTAGATTTACCGGGACAGGGGTCGGAAACACCATATATTTT
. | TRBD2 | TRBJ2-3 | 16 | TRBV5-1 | CASSSGLAGVSDTQYF | TGCGCCAGCAGCTCCGGACTAGCGGGAGTGTCAGATACGCAGTATTTT
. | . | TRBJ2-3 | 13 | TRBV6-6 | CASSYSEADTQYF | TGTGCCAGCAGTTACTCGGAAGCAGATACGCAGTATTTT
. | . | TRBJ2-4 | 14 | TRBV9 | CASSVGGELNIQYF | TGTGCCAGCAGCGTAGGAGGCGAGTTGAACATTCAGTACTTC
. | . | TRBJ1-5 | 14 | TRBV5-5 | CASSLEYSNQPQHF | TGTGCCAGCAGCTTGGAGTATAGCAATCAGCCCCAGCATTTT
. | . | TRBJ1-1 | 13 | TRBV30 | CAWSLQVNTEAFF | TGTGCCTGGAGTTTACAGGTAAACACTGAAGCTTTCTTT
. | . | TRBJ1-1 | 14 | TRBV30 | CAWSPGGGFTEAFF | TGTGCCTGGAGCCCGGGGGGGGGTTTTACTGAAGCTTTCTTT
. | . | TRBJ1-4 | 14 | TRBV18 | CASSPAGDGEKLFF | TGTGCCAGCTCACCTGCTGGGGACGGGGAAAAACTGTTTTTT
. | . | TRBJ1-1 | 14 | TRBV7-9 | CASSLAAQGGEAFF | TGTGCCAGCAGCTTAGCGGCGCAGGGAGGCGAAGCTTTCTTT
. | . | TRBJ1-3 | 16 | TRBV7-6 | CASSPRGGAGPGPIYF | TGTGCCAGCAGCCCACGGGGGGGTGCGGGACCAGGCCCCATATATTTT
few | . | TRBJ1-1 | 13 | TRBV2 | CASRTLPETEAFF | TGTGCCAGCAGGACGTTGCCGGAGACTGAAGCTTTCTTT
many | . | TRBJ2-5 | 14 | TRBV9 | CASSVAEPEETQYF | TGTGCCAGCAGCGTAGCGGAGCCTGAAGAGACCCAGTACTTC
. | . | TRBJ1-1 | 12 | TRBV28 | CASSPPRYEAFF | TGTGCCAGCAGTCCACCGCGGTATGAAGCTTTCTTT
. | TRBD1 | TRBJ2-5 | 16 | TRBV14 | CASSRRQTGFGETQYF | TGTGCCAGCAGCCGTCGACAGACAGGGTTTGGGGAGACCCAGTACTTC